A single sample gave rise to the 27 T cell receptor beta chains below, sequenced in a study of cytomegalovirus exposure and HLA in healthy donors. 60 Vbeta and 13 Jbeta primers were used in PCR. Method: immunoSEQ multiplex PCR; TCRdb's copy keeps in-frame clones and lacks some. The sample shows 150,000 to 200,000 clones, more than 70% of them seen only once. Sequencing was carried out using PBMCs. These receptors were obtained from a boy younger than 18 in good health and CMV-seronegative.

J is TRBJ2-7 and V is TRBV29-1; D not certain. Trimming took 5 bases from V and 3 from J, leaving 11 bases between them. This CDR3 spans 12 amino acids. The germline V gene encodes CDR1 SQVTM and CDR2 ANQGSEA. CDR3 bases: TGCAGCGTTATTGAAGCCGTCTACGAGCAGTACTTC. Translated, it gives CSVIEAVYEQYF.

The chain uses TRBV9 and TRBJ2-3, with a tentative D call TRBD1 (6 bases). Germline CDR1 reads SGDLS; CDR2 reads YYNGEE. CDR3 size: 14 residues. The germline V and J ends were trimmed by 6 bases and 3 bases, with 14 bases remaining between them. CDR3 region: CASTRDIGTDTQYF. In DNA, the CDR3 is TGTGCCAGCACCAGGGACATTGGGACAGATACGCAGTATTTT.

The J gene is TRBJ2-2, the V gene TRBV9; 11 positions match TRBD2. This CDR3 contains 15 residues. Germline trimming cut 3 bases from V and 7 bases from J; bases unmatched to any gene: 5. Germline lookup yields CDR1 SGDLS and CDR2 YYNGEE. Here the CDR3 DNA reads TGTGCCAGCAGCGCGACTAGCGGGATGGTCGGGGAGCTGTTTTTT. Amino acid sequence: CASSATSGMVGELFF.

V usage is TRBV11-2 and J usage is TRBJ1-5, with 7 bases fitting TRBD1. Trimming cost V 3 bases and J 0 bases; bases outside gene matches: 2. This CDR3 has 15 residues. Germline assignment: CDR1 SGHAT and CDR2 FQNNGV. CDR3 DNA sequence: TGTGCCAGCAGCTTGACAGGGAATAGCAATCAGCCCCAGCATTTT. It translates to CASSLTGNSNQPQHF.

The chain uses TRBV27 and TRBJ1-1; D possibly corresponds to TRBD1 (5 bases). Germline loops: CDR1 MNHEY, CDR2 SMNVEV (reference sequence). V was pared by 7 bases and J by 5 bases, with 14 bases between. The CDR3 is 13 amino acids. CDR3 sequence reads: CASTRGGFTEAFF. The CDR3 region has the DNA TGTGCCAGCACCCGGGGGGGGTTTACTGAAGCTTTCTTT.

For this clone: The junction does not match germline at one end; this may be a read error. Written as DNA, the CDR3 is TGTGCCAGCAGCCCTAGCGGGGGCGAGGAGTACTTC. Translated, it gives CASSPSGGEEYF. This chain joins TRBV9 and TRBJ2-7; TRBD2 aligns across 10 bases. The CDR3 is made up of 12 amino acids. Germline CDR1 reads SGDLS; CDR2 reads YYNGEE.

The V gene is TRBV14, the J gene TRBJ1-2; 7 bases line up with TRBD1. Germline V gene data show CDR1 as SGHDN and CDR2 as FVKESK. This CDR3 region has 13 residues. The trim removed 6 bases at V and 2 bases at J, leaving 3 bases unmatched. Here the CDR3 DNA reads TGTGCCAGCAGGGCGACAGGGAACTATGGCTACACCTTC. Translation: CASRATGNYGYTF.

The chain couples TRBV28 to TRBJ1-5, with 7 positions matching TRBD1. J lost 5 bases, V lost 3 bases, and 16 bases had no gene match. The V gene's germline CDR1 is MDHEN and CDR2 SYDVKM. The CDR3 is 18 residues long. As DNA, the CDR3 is TGTGCCAGCAGTTTTTTAAAAGGATCCGGACAGGACCATCAGCCCCAGCATTTT. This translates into CASSFLKGSGQDHQPQHF.

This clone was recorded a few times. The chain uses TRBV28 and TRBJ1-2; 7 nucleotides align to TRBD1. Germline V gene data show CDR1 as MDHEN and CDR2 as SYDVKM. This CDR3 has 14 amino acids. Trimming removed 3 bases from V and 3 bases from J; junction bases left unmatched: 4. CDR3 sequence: CASSFATGDYGYTF. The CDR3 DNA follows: TGTGCCAGCAGTTTTGCCACAGGGGACTATGGCTACACCTTC.

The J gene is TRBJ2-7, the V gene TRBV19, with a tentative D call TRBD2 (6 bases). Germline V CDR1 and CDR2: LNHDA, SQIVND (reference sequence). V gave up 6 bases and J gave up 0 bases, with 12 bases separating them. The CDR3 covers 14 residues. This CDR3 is CASRDYDHSYEQYF. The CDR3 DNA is TGTGCCAGTAGGGACTACGACCACTCCTACGAGCAGTACTTC.

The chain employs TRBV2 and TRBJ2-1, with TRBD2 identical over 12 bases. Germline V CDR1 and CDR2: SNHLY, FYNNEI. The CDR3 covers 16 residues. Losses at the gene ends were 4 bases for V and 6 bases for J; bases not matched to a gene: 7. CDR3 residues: CASSGRGLAGSNEQFF. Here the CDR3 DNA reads TGTGCCAGCAGTGGAAGAGGACTAGCGGGGTCCAATGAGCAGTTCTTC.

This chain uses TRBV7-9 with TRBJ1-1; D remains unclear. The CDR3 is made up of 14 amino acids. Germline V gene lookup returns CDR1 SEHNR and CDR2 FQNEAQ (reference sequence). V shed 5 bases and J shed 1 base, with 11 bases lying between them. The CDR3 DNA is TGTGCCAGCAGCGATACCCAGGAGAACACTGAAGCTTTCTTT. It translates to CASSDTQENTEAFF. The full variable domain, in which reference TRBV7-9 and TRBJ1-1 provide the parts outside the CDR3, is DTGVSQNPRHKITKRGQNVTFRCDPISEHNRLYWYRQTLGQGPEFLTYFQNEAQLEKSRLLSDRFSAERPKGSFSTLEIQRTEQGDSAMYLCASSDTQENTEAFFGQGTRLTVV.

The CDR3 DNA is TGTGCCAGCAGCCCTGACAGGGGAGAGACCCAGTACTTC. It specifies CASSPDRGETQYF. V is TRBV7-8 and J is TRBJ2-5; 8 bases match TRBD1. Germline values: CDR1 SGHVS, CDR2 FQNEAQ. Trimming cost V 5 bases and J 4 bases; bases outside gene matches: 3. The CDR3 runs to 13 residues.

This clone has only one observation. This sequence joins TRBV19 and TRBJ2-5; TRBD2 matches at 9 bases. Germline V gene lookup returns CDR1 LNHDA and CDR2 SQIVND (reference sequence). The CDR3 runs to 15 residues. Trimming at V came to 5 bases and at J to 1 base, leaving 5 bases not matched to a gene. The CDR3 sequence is CASSQQRGAQETQYF. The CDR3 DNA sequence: TGTGCCAGTAGTCAACAGCGGGGGGCCCAAGAGACCCAGTACTTC.

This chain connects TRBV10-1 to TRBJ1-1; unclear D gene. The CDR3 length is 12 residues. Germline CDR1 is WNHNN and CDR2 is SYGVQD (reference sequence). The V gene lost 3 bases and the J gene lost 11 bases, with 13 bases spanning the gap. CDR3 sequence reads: CASSERRERAFF. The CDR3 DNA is TGCGCCAGCAGTGAAAGGAGGGAACGGGCTTTCTTT.

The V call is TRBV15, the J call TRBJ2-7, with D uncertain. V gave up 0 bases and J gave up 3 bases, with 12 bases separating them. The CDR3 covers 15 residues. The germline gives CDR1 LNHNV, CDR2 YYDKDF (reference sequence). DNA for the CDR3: TGTGCCACCAGCAGAGATGTGGGCAGCCACTACGAGCAGTACTTC. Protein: CATSRDVGSHYEQYF.

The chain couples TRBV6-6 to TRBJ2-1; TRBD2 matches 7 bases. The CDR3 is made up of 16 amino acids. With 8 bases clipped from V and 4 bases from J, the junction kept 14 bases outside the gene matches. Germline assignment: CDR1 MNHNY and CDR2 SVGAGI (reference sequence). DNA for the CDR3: TGTGCCAGCCAGGAGCAAGCGGGACGAGTGTACAATGAGCAGTTCTTC. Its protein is CASQEQAGRVYNEQFF.

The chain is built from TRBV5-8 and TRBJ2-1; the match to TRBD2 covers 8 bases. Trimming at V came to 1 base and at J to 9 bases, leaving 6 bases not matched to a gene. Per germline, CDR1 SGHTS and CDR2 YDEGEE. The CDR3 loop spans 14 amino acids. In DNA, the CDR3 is TGTGCCAGCAGCTTGTTAGCGGGATATGTTGAGCAGTTCTTC. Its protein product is CASSLLAGYVEQFF. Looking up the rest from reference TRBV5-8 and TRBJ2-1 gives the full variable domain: EAGVTQSPTHLIKTRGQQATLRCSPISGHTSVYWYQQALGLGLQFLLWYDEGEERNRGNFPPRFSGRQFPNYSSELNVNALELEDSALYLCASSLLAGYVEQFFGPGTRLTVL.

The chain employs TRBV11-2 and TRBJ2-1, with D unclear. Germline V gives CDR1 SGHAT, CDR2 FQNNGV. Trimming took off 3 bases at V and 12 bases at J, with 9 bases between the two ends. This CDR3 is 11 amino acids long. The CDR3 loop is CASSLSETQFF. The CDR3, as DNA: TGTGCCAGCAGCTTGAGCGAGACGCAGTTCTTC. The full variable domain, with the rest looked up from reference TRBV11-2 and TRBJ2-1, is EAGVAQSPRYKIIEKRQSVAFWCNPISGHATLYWYQQILGQGPKLLIQFQNNGVVDDSQLPKDRFSAERLKGVDSTLKIQPAKLEDSAVYLCASSLSETQFFGPGTRLTVL.

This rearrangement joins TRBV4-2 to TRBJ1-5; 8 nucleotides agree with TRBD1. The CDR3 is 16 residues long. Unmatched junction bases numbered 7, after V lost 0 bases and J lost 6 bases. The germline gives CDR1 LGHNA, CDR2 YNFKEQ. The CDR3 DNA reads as TGTGCCAGCAGCCAAGAATTAAGACAGGGGATTCAGCCCCAGCATTTT. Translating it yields CASSQELRQGIQPQHF.

For the CDR3, the DNA is TGTGCCAGCAGCGTAGGCGCCGGACTCTCCTACGAGCAGTACTTC. Protein: CASSVGAGLSYEQYF. This rearrangement joins TRBV9 to TRBJ2-7; the D gene is possibly TRBD2 (5 bases). Germline V CDR1 and CDR2: SGDLS, YYNGEE. This CDR3 is built from 15 residues. V was trimmed by 0 bases and J by 0 bases, leaving 10 bases between them. Complete variable domain (other parts from reference TRBV9 and TRBJ2-7): DSGVTQTPKHLITATGQRVTLRCSPRSGDLSVYWYQQSLDQGLQFLIQYYNGEERAKGNILERFSAQQFPDLHSELNLSSLELGDSALYFCASSVGAGLSYEQYFGPGTRLTVT.

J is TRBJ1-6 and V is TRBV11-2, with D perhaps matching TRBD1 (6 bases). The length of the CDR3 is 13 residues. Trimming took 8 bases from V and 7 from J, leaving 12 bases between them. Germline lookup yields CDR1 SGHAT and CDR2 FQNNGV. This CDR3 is CASLGGANSPLHF. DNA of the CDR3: TGTGCCAGCCTTGGGGGGGCGAATTCACCCCTCCACTTT.

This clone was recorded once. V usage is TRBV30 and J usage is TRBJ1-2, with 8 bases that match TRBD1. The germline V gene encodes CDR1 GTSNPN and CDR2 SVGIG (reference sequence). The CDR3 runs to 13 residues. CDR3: CAGPKQGEEMHTF. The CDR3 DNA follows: TGTGCGGGACCTAAACAGGGGGAGGAGATGCACACCTTC.

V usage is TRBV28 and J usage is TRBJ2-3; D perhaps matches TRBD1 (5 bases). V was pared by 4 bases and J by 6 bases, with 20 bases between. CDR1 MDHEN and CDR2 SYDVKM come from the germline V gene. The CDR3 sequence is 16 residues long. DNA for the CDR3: TGTGCCAGCAGTTGGTCCTGGACAAGCGCGATGGATACGCAGTATTTT. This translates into CASSWSWTSAMDTQYF.

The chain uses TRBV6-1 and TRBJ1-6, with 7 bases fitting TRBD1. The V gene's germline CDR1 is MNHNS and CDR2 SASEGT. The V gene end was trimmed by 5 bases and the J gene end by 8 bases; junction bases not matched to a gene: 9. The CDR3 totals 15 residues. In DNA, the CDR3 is TGTGCCAGCAGTCCCCTGACAGGGTCAGATTCACCCCTCCACTTT. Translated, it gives CASSPLTGSDSPLHF.

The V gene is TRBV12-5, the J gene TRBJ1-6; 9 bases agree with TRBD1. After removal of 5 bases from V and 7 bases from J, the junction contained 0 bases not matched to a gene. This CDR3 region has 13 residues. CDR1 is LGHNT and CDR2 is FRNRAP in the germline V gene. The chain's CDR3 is CASGGQGNSPLHF. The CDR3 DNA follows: TGTGCTAGTGGTGGACAGGGGAATTCACCCCTCCACTTT.

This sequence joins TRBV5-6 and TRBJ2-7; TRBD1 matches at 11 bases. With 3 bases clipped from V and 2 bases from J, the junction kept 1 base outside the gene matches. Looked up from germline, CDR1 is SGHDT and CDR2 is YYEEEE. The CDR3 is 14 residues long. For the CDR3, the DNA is TGTGCCAGCAGCTGGGGACAGGGGGCCTACGAGCAGTACTTC. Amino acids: CASSWGQGAYEQYF.